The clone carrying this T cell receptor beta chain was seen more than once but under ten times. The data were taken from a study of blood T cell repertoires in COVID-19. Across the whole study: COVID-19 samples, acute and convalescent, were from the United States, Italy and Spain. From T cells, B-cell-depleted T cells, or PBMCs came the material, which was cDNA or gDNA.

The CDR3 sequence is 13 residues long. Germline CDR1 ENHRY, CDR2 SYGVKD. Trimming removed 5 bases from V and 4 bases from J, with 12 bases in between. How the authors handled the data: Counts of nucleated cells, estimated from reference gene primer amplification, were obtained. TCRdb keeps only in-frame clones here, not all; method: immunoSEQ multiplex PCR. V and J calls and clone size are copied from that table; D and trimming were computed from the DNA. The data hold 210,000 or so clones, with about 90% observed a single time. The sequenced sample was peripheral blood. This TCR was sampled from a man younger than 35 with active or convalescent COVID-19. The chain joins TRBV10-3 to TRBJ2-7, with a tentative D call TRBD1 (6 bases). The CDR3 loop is CAISQGHGYEQYF. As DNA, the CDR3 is TGTGCCATCAGTCAGGGGCATGGTTACGAGCAGTACTTC.